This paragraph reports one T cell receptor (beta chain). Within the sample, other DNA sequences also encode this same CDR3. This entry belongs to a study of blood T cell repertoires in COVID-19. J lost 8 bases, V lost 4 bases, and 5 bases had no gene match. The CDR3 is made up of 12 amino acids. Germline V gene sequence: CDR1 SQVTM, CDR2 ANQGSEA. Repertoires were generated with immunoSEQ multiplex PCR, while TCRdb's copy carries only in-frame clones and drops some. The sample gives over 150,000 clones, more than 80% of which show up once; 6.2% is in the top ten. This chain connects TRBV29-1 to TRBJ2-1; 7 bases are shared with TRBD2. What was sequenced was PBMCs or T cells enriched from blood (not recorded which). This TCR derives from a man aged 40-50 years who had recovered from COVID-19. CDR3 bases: TGCAGCGTTGGGCAGGGAGGGGATGAGCAGTTCTTC. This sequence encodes CSVGQGGDEQFF.